A selection of T cell receptor beta chains follows, all from one sample in a study of T-cell reconstitution after alpha-beta-depleted transplantation in children. One entry per CDR3 protein results from TCRdb running MiXCR on the PCR reads. The sample has roughly 670,000 distinct CDR3 sequences, approximately 14% seen once. The sample consisted of PBMCs, taken before TCRalphabeta/CD19-depleted stem cell transplant. Receptors were obtained from a girl aged 2-10 years with congenital amegakaryocytic thrombocytopenia, due to receive a stem cell transplant. Each CDR3 is given with its conserved first and last residue. Each record gives: D gene, J gene, V gene, clone size, CDR3 protein, CDR3 DNA. A D gene is named only where the DNA matches it firmly. Not all rows give a size; the values are once, few, many and, for expanded clones, a class.

d_gene: TRBD1; j_gene: TRBJ1-2; v_gene: TRBV5-5; abundance: many; CDR3aa: CASSSGQGNYGYTF; CDR3nt: TGTGCCAGCAGCTCGGGACAGGGGAACTATGGCTACACCTTC
d_gene: TRBD2; j_gene: TRBJ2-1; v_gene: TRBV20-1; abundance: many; CDR3aa: CSARDPSGLQNEQFF; CDR3nt: TGCAGTGCTAGAGATCCTAGCGGCCTCCAGAATGAGCAGTTCTTC
d_gene: -; j_gene: TRBJ2-7; v_gene: TRBV6-2/TRBV6-3; abundance: many; CDR3aa: CASSFSPPYEQYF; CDR3nt: TGTGCCAGCAGTTTCTCGCCTCCCTACGAGCAGTACTTC
d_gene: -; j_gene: TRBJ2-5; v_gene: TRBV5-1; abundance: -; CDR3aa: CASSLGTEYQETQYF; CDR3nt: TGCGCCAGCAGCTTGGGGACAGAGTACCAAGAGACCCAGTACTTC
d_gene: TRBD2; j_gene: TRBJ2-5; v_gene: TRBV7-8; abundance: few; CDR3aa: CASSLWRRLAKEETQYF; CDR3nt: TGTGCCAGCAGCTTATGGAGGCGACTAGCGAAAGAAGAGACCCAGTACTTC
d_gene: -; j_gene: TRBJ2-5; v_gene: TRBV30; abundance: -; CDR3aa: CAWSEGGRGTGETQYF; CDR3nt: TGTGCCTGGAGTGAAGGAGGCAGGGGGACTGGAGAGACCCAGTACTTC
d_gene: -; j_gene: TRBJ2-7; v_gene: TRBV6-5; abundance: many; CDR3aa: CASFGTYEQYF; CDR3nt: TGTGCCAGCTTCGGCACCTACGAGCAGTACTTC
d_gene: -; j_gene: TRBJ1-3; v_gene: TRBV5-5; abundance: many; CDR3aa: CASSLEANTIYF; CDR3nt: TGTGCCAGCAGCTTGGAGGCTAACACCATATATTTT
d_gene: -; j_gene: TRBJ2-3; v_gene: TRBV29-1; abundance: many; CDR3aa: CSFLETTKTRSPDTQYF; CDR3nt: TGCAGCTTTCTCGAAACTACAAAAACACGGTCTCCAGATACGCAGTATTTT
d_gene: TRBD1; j_gene: TRBJ2-5; v_gene: TRBV3-1; abundance: -; CDR3aa: CASGQGADETQYF; CDR3nt: TGTGCCAGCGGGCAGGGGGCTGATGAGACCCAGTACTTC
d_gene: -; j_gene: TRBJ2-5; v_gene: TRBV20-1; abundance: -; CDR3aa: CSAKGTVQETQYF; CDR3nt: TGCAGTGCTAAAGGGACCGTACAAGAGACCCAGTACTTC
d_gene: -; j_gene: TRBJ1-2; v_gene: TRBV5-1; abundance: many; CDR3aa: CASSLTDYGYTF; CDR3nt: TGTGCCAGCAGCTTGACGGATTATGGCTACACCTTC
d_gene: -; j_gene: TRBJ2-2; v_gene: TRBV20-1; abundance: many; CDR3aa: CSARQAGDVTGELFF; CDR3nt: TGCAGTGCTAGGCAGGCAGGGGATGTGACCGGGGAGCTGTTTTTT
d_gene: -; j_gene: TRBJ2-7; v_gene: TRBV11-2; abundance: -; CDR3aa: CASSLVGSSYSTYEQYF; CDR3nt: TGTGCCAGCAGCTTAGTTGGGTCCTCTTACTCAACCTACGAGCAGTACTTC
d_gene: -; j_gene: TRBJ2-1; v_gene: TRBV27; abundance: many; CDR3aa: CASSRVKNEQFF; CDR3nt: TGTGCCAGCAGCCGTGTTAAGAATGAGCAGTTCTTC
d_gene: -; j_gene: TRBJ2-7; v_gene: TRBV20-1; abundance: few; CDR3aa: CSARSLSRLNYEQYF; CDR3nt: TGCAGTGCTAGAAGCCTATCCAGACTCAACTACGAGCAGTACTTC
d_gene: -; j_gene: TRBJ2-1; v_gene: TRBV3-1; abundance: -; CDR3aa: CASSQDPGKYNEQFF; CDR3nt: TGTGCCAGCAGCCAAGATCCGGGAAAATACAATGAGCAGTTCTTC
d_gene: TRBD1; j_gene: TRBJ1-5; v_gene: TRBV7-8; abundance: -; CDR3aa: CASSLGDRGLYSNQPQHF; CDR3nt: TGTGCCAGCAGCTTAGGGGACAGAGGTCTTTATAGCAATCAGCCCCAGCATTTT
d_gene: TRBD2; j_gene: TRBJ2-3; v_gene: TRBV27; abundance: -; CDR3aa: CASSLIPGLAGPAGDTQYF; CDR3nt: TGTGCCAGCAGTTTAATACCGGGACTAGCGGGCCCCGCCGGAGATACGCAGTATTTT
d_gene: -; j_gene: TRBJ2-5; v_gene: TRBV5-1; abundance: many; CDR3aa: CASRGAGSQETQYF; CDR3nt: TGCGCCAGCAGGGGGGCGGGGTCGCAAGAGACCCAGTACTTC
d_gene: TRBD2; j_gene: TRBJ2-3; v_gene: TRBV7-2; abundance: few; CDR3aa: CASSSDLAGWADTQYF; CDR3nt: TGTGCCAGCAGCAGCGACCTAGCGGGATGGGCAGATACGCAGTATTTT
d_gene: TRBD1; j_gene: TRBJ1-5; v_gene: TRBV11-2; abundance: -; CDR3aa: CASSLRAYFTRGLNQPQHF; CDR3nt: TGTGCCAGCAGCCTAAGGGCGTATTTTACCAGGGGGTTAAATCAGCCCCAGCATTTT
d_gene: TRBD1; j_gene: TRBJ2-2; v_gene: TRBV27; abundance: few; CDR3aa: CASSRTGINTGELFF; CDR3nt: TGTGCCAGCAGCCGGACAGGTATCAACACCGGGGAGCTGTTTTTT
d_gene: -; j_gene: TRBJ2-5; v_gene: TRBV19; abundance: -; CDR3aa: CASSTKETQYF; CDR3nt: TGTGCCAGTAGTACGAAGGAGACCCAGTACTTC
d_gene: TRBD1; j_gene: TRBJ2-7; v_gene: TRBV20-1; abundance: many; CDR3aa: CSADRGTEQYF; CDR3nt: TGCAGTGCGGACAGGGGTACGGAGCAGTACTTC
d_gene: -; j_gene: TRBJ1-2; v_gene: TRBV20-1; abundance: many; CDR3aa: CSVYHGYTF; CDR3nt: TGCAGTGTTTACCATGGCTACACCTTC
d_gene: -; j_gene: TRBJ2-1; v_gene: TRBV5-6; abundance: few; CDR3aa: CASSRTPGSTYNEQFF; CDR3nt: TGTGCCAGCAGCCGAACTCCCGGGAGCACCTACAATGAGCAGTTCTTC
d_gene: -; j_gene: TRBJ2-7; v_gene: TRBV7-9; abundance: few; CDR3aa: CASSDRQLRGNEQYF; CDR3nt: TGTGCCAGCAGCGACCGGCAGCTCCGCGGGAACGAGCAGTACTTC
d_gene: -; j_gene: TRBJ1-2; v_gene: TRBV6-1; abundance: once; CDR3aa: CASSPEGGMGYGYTF; CDR3nt: TGTGCCAGCAGTCCAGAGGGAGGGATGGGCTATGGCTACACCTTC
d_gene: TRBD1; j_gene: TRBJ1-6; v_gene: TRBV28; abundance: many; CDR3aa: CASGGTGRGPLHF; CDR3nt: TGTGCCAGCGGGGGGACAGGTCGCGGACCCCTCCACTTT
d_gene: -; j_gene: TRBJ1-2; v_gene: TRBV5-1; abundance: many; CDR3aa: CASSPFSSREALRYTF; CDR3nt: TGCGCCAGCAGCCCCTTTAGTTCTAGGGAGGCTCTCCGCTACACCTTC
d_gene: -; j_gene: TRBJ2-3; v_gene: TRBV18; abundance: -; CDR3aa: CASSGPADYSTDTQYF; CDR3nt: TGTGCCAGCTCAGGGCCAGCGGATTACAGCACAGATACGCAGTATTTT
d_gene: TRBD1; j_gene: TRBJ1-5; v_gene: TRBV2; abundance: few; CDR3aa: CASNVDRGYNQPQHF; CDR3nt: TGTGCCAGCAACGTCGACAGGGGCTACAATCAGCCCCAGCATTTT
d_gene: -; j_gene: TRBJ2-5; v_gene: TRBV7-7; abundance: few; CDR3aa: CASSLGLPGKETQYF; CDR3nt: TGTGCCAGCAGCTTAGGACTCCCCGGGAAAGAGACCCAGTACTTC
d_gene: -; j_gene: TRBJ2-2; v_gene: TRBV30; abundance: -; CDR3aa: CADGRFTGELFF; CDR3nt: TGTGCTGACGGAAGGTTCACCGGGGAGCTGTTTTTT
d_gene: -; j_gene: TRBJ1-5; v_gene: TRBV20-1; abundance: many; CDR3aa: CSAGPNQPQHF; CDR3nt: TGCAGTGCTGGACCTAATCAGCCCCAGCATTTT
d_gene: -; j_gene: TRBJ2-7; v_gene: TRBV5-6; abundance: many; CDR3aa: CASSLRGEYEQYF; CDR3nt: TGTGCCAGCAGCTTGCGTGGCGAATACGAGCAGTACTTC
d_gene: TRBD2; j_gene: TRBJ2-5; v_gene: TRBV12-3/TRBV12-4; abundance: few; CDR3aa: CASGTSGKETQYF; CDR3nt: TGTGCCAGCGGGACTAGCGGGAAAGAGACCCAGTACTTC
d_gene: TRBD2; j_gene: TRBJ2-5; v_gene: TRBV4-2; abundance: -; CDR3aa: CASSQDGLAGVLGAGLETQYF; CDR3nt: TGTGCCAGCAGCCAAGACGGACTAGCGGGAGTTCTTGGGGCGGGTTTGGAGACCCAGTACTTC
d_gene: TRBD2; j_gene: TRBJ2-3; v_gene: TRBV5-1; abundance: few; CDR3aa: CASSPGAGVGPDTQYF; CDR3nt: TGCGCCAGCAGCCCGGGAGCGGGAGTGGGCCCAGATACGCAGTATTTT
d_gene: TRBD1; j_gene: TRBJ1-3; v_gene: TRBV20-1; abundance: -; CDR3aa: CSAGQGSLSGNTIYF; CDR3nt: TGCAGTGCAGGACAGGGGTCCCTCTCTGGAAACACCATATATTTT
d_gene: -; j_gene: TRBJ2-1; v_gene: TRBV7-2; abundance: -; CDR3aa: CASSFPGRRGVRRLQFF; CDR3nt: TGTGCCAGCAGCTTCCCCGGTCGGCGCGGGGTTAGAAGGCTGCAGTTCTTC
d_gene: TRBD2; j_gene: TRBJ2-3; v_gene: TRBV5-1; abundance: -; CDR3aa: CASSPGLAVVTDTQYF; CDR3nt: TGCGCCAGCAGCCCCGGACTAGCGGTGGTCACAGATACGCAGTATTTT
d_gene: -; j_gene: TRBJ2-5; v_gene: TRBV20-1; abundance: many; CDR3aa: CSARADAVSKETQYF; CDR3nt: TGCAGTGCTAGGGCCGATGCGGTCAGTAAAGAGACCCAGTACTTC
d_gene: -; j_gene: TRBJ2-7; v_gene: TRBV9; abundance: many; CDR3aa: CASSVDSGVRGEQYF; CDR3nt: TGTGCCAGCAGCGTAGATAGCGGAGTAAGGGGCGAGCAGTACTTC
d_gene: -; j_gene: TRBJ2-3; v_gene: TRBV7-3; abundance: many; CDR3aa: CASSLGAWGTDTQYF; CDR3nt: TGTGCCAGCAGCTTGGGGGCCTGGGGCACAGATACGCAGTATTTT
d_gene: -; j_gene: TRBJ2-5; v_gene: TRBV14; abundance: -; CDR3aa: CASSQAVGQETQYF; CDR3nt: TGTGCCAGCAGCCAAGCGGTCGGCCAAGAGACCCAGTACTTC
d_gene: TRBD2; j_gene: TRBJ2-1; v_gene: TRBV4-1; abundance: few; CDR3aa: CASSQGTSGQYNEQFF; CDR3nt: TGCGCCAGCAGCCAAGGGACTAGCGGGCAGTACAATGAGCAGTTCTTC
d_gene: -; j_gene: TRBJ2-7; v_gene: TRBV20-1; abundance: many; CDR3aa: CSARQQLTYEQYF; CDR3nt: TGCAGTGCTAGACAACAGCTTACCTACGAGCAGTACTTC
d_gene: -; j_gene: TRBJ2-7; v_gene: TRBV24-1; abundance: few; CDR3aa: CATSDPLGEQYF; CDR3nt: TGTGCCACCAGTGACCCCCTTGGCGAGCAGTACTTC
d_gene: -; j_gene: TRBJ2-2; v_gene: TRBV27; abundance: few; CDR3aa: CASSWTNTGELFF; CDR3nt: TGTGCCAGCAGTTGGACTAACACCGGGGAGCTGTTTTTT
d_gene: -; j_gene: TRBJ1-1; v_gene: TRBV10-1; abundance: -; CDR3aa: CASSHLTRDTEAFF; CDR3nt: TGCGCCAGCAGTCACCTAACGAGGGACACTGAAGCTTTCTTT
d_gene: -; j_gene: TRBJ2-2; v_gene: TRBV7-8; abundance: -; CDR3aa: CASTPNLVTINTGELFF; CDR3nt: TGTGCCAGCACCCCCAATTTAGTGACCATTAACACCGGGGAGCTGTTTTTT